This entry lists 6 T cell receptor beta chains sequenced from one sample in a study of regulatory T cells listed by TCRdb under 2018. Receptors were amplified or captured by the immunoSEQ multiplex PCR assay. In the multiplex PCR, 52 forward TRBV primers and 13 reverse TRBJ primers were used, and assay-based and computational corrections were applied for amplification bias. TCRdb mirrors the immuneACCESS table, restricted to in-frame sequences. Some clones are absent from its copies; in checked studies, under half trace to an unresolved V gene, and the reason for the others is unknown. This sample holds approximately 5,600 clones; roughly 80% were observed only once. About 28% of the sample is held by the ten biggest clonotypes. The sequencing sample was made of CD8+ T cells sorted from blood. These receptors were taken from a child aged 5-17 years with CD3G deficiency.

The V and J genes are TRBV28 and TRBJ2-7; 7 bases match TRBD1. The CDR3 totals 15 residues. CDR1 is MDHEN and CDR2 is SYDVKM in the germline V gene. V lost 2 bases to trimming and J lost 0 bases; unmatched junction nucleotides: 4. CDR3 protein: CASSLRQGLSYEQYF. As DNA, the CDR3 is TGTGCCAGCAGTTTACGACAGGGCCTCTCCTACGAGCAGTACTTC.

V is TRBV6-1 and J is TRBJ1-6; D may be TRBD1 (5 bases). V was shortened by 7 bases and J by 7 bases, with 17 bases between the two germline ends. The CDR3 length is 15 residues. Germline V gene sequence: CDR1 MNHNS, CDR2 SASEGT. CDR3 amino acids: CASKGLGTENSPLHF. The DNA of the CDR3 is TGTGCCAGCAAGGGACTAGGGACGGAAAATTCACCCCTCCACTTT.

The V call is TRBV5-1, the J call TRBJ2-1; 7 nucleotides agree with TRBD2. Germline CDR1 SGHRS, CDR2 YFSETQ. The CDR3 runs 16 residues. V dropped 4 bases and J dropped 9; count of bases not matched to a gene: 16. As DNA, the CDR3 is TGCGCCAGCAGCCCCAACCTCGGGCGGGAGAAGGGTGAGCAGTTCTTC. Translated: CASSPNLGREKGEQFF.

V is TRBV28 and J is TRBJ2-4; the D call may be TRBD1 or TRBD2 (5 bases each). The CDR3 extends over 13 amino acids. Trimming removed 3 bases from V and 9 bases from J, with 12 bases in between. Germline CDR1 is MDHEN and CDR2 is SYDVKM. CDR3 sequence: CASSLGPGGIQYF. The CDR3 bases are TGTGCCAGCAGTTTGGGACCTGGAGGCATTCAGTACTTC.

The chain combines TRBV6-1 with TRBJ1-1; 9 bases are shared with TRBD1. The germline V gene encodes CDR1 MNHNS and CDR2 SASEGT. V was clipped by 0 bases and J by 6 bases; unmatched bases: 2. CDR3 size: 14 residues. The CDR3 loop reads CASSEAWTGAEAFF. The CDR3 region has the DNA TGTGCCAGCAGTGAAGCGTGGACAGGGGCTGAAGCTTTCTTT.

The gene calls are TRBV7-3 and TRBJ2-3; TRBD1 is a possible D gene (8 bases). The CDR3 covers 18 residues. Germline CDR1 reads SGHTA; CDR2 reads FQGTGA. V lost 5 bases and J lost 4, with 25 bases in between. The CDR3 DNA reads TGTGCCAGCAGCCACAACAGTTCAGGGGGCGGGGGCGCAGATACGCAGTATTTT. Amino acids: CASSHNSSGGGGADTQYF.